The present T cell receptor beta chain was sequenced within a study of blood T cell repertoires in COVID-19. About the research overall: Collection of acute and convalescent COVID-19 samples took place in the United States, Italy and Spain. Sample material is recorded as cDNA or gDNA derived from T cells, B-cell-depleted T cells, or PBMCs.

Per the study methods: Estimation of nucleated cell counts was performed using reference gene primer amplification. The repertoire was sequenced with immunoSEQ multiplex PCR; TCRdb's copy has only in-frame clones and lacks some. V and J calls and clone size follow that table, whereas D and trimming were derived from the DNA. The sample includes roughly 130,000 clones, approximately 88% seen only once; the top ten take under 15%. The V and J ends lost 7 bases and 4 bases, in that order; junction bases with no gene match: 7. This CDR3 has 14 amino acids. CDR1 LNHDA and CDR2 SQIVND come from the germline V gene (reference sequence).

The TCR was taken from a woman under 40 who had recovered from COVID-19. Sequencing used peripheral blood. V usage is TRBV19 and J usage is TRBJ1-1; 9 bases line up with TRBD1. DNA for the CDR3: TGTGCCAGTACCCCATTACAGGGGGCCACTGAAGCTTTCTTT. It specifies CASTPLQGATEAFF.